A single sample gave rise to the 23 T cell receptor beta chains below, sequenced in a study of cytomegalovirus exposure and HLA in healthy donors. The PCR employed 60 Vbeta primers together with 13 Jbeta primers. This table comes from immunoSEQ multiplex PCR, and its TCRdb copy is limited to in-frame clones, with some not included. The repertoire holds about 55,000 clones, with 65% to 85% as singletons. Sequenced sample: PBMCs. The receptors stem from a man aged 30 to 45 in good health and CMV-seronegative.

This clone was picked up one time. The chain combines TRBV5-1 with TRBJ2-7; D perhaps matches TRBD2 (7 bases). The ends were cut back, 4 bases at V and 2 bases at J, with 16 bases in the middle. The CDR3 has 15 residues. Germline V CDR1 and CDR2: SGHRS, YFSETQ. The CDR3, as DNA: TGCGCCAGCAGCCCGGACAGCCTAGCGGCCTACGAGCAGTACTTC. Encoded protein: CASSPDSLAAYEQYF.

The CDR3 DNA sequence: TGTGCCAGCAGCGTAGGGCGGCGGGGAGCCTACGAGCAGTACTTC. It codes for CASSVGRRGAYEQYF. This chain uses TRBV9 with TRBJ2-7; possibly TRBD2 for D (6 bases). V lost 0 bases to trimming and J lost 2 bases, with 12 bases between them. This CDR3 has 15 amino acids. The germline V gene has CDR1 SGDLS and CDR2 YYNGEE.

The rearrangement links TRBV11-2 to TRBJ2-7, with TRBD1 identical over 7 bases. V was clipped by 0 bases and J by 2 bases; unmatched bases: 7. The CDR3 is 16 amino acids. The germline V gene has CDR1 SGHAT and CDR2 FQNNGV. The CDR3 loop is CASSLEGTAYTYEQYF. In nucleotides, the CDR3 is TGTGCCAGCAGCTTAGAGGGGACAGCCTATACCTACGAGCAGTACTTC.

The chain joins TRBV4-1 to TRBJ2-3; 10 nucleotides agree with TRBD1. CDR3 length: 17 amino acids. Germline loops: CDR1 MGHRA, CDR2 YSYEKL. Germline trimming cut 2 bases from V and 2 bases from J; bases unmatched to any gene: 7. The CDR3 DNA is TGCGCCAGCAGCCAAATGGGACAGGGGCAATCCACAGATACGCAGTATTTT. Translation gives CASSQMGQGQSTDTQYF.

The chain is built from TRBV7-6 and TRBJ2-2; maybe TRBD1 (6 bases). Trimming left V 5 bases short and J 5 bases short, with 15 bases between. Germline V gene lookup returns CDR1 SGHVS and CDR2 FNYEAQ. CDR3 length: 15 amino acids. CDR3 sequence reads: CASSPNRVVTGELFF. The CDR3 DNA reads TGTGCCAGCAGCCCCAACAGGGTGGTAACCGGGGAGCTGTTTTTT.

The rearrangement uses TRBV6-6 and TRBJ1-5; D is uncertain. V lost 5 bases and J 0 bases, leaving 11 bases between the germline ends. There are 15 residues in the CDR3. CDR1 MNHNY and CDR2 SVGAGI come from the germline V gene (reference sequence). The CDR3 DNA sequence: TGTGCCAGCAGTGACAAGCTTTATAGCAATCAGCCCCAGCATTTT. Translated, it gives CASSDKLYSNQPQHF.

This chain connects TRBV11-3 to TRBJ2-1, with a tentative D call TRBD1 (6 bases). Germline V gene sequence: CDR1 SGHNT, CDR2 YENEEA. Trimming removed 5 bases from V and 0 bases from J, with 11 bases in between. The CDR3 is 15 residues long. CDR3 in DNA: TGTGCCAGCAGCCCCGGGACAACCTCCTACAATGAGCAGTTCTTC. This translates into CASSPGTTSYNEQFF.

The genes are TRBV30 and TRBJ1-2; tentatively, D is TRBD1 (5 bases). The germline V and J ends were trimmed by 3 bases and 4 bases, with 9 bases remaining between them. CDR3 length equals 12 residues. The V gene's germline CDR1 is GTSNPN and CDR2 SVGIG (reference sequence). For the CDR3, the DNA is TGTGCCTGGAGCTGGGGCCCCTATGGCTACACCTTC. Amino acids: CAWSWGPYGYTF.

The chain has TRBV6-1 and TRBJ1-4; D gene uncertain. This CDR3 region has 15 residues. Germline values: CDR1 MNHNS, CDR2 SASEGT. Deletions cut 4 bases from V and 1 base from J, with 10 bases between. The CDR3 protein is CASSVWSGTNEKLFF. The CDR3 nucleotides read TGTGCCAGCAGTGTTTGGTCGGGAACTAATGAAAAACTGTTTTTT.

This clone was seen only once. The chain links TRBV7-2 to TRBJ2-1; D not certain. CDR1 is SGHTA, CDR2 FQGNSA, per germline. With 1 base removed from V and 0 bases from J, the gap between germline ends came to 4 bases. The CDR3 has 14 amino acids. The CDR3 region is CASSLDSSYNEQFF. CDR3 DNA: TGTGCCAGCAGCTTAGACAGCTCCTACAATGAGCAGTTCTTC.

The chain uses TRBV15 and TRBJ1-3; maybe TRBD1 (6 bases). Trimming took off 5 bases at V and 2 bases at J, with 10 bases between the two ends. The germline CDR1 and CDR2 sequences are LNHNV and YYDKDF (reference sequence). The CDR3 extends over 14 amino acids. Here the CDR3 reads CATSDRDTGNTIYF. For the CDR3, the DNA is TGTGCCACCAGCGACCGGGACACTGGAAACACCATATATTTT.

CDR3 DNA: TGTGCCAGCAGGAGACAGGGCCAAGAGACCCAGTACTTC. Translated: CASRRQGQETQYF. This sequence joins TRBV14 and TRBJ2-5; 7 bases align to TRBD1. The CDR3 consists of 13 residues. The trim removed 6 bases at V and 1 base at J, leaving 2 bases unmatched. CDR1 and CDR2 (germline): SGHDN, FVKESK.

V usage is TRBV9 and J usage is TRBJ2-5, with TRBD2 matching over 13 bases. J lost 3 bases, V lost 2 bases, and 7 bases had no gene match. Germline CDR1 reads SGDLS; CDR2 reads YYNGEE. This CDR3 comprises 17 residues. The CDR3 nucleotides are TGTGCCAGCAGCGTCATAGGACTAGCGGGGGCCAAAGAGACCCAGTACTTC. Its protein is CASSVIGLAGAKETQYF.

The chain links TRBV5-1 to TRBJ2-1; D gene uncertain. Germline lookup yields CDR1 SGHRS and CDR2 YFSETQ. This CDR3 has 14 residues. The germline V and J ends were trimmed by 0 bases and 7 bases, with 11 bases remaining between them. The CDR3 loop reads CASSLARNLNEQFF. CDR3 in DNA: TGCGCCAGCAGCTTGGCCAGAAATCTGAATGAGCAGTTCTTC.

The chain combines TRBV2 with TRBJ2-2, with TRBD2 identical over 8 bases. This CDR3 has 16 amino acids. Germline V gene lookup returns CDR1 SNHLY and CDR2 FYNNEI. V was clipped by 6 bases and J by 4 bases; unmatched bases: 10. CDR3 residues: CASRPPGLVSTGELFF. CDR3 DNA sequence: TGTGCCAGCAGGCCACCGGGACTAGTTAGCACCGGGGAGCTGTTTTTT.

The genes are TRBV6-5 and TRBJ2-1; possibly TRBD1 for D (5 bases). This CDR3 has 13 residues. Germline V gives CDR1 MNHEY, CDR2 SVGAGI. V shed 2 bases and J shed 10 bases, with 12 bases lying between them. The CDR3 protein is CASSYPPRTEQFF. CDR3 in DNA: TGTGCCAGCAGTTACCCTCCCAGGACAGAGCAGTTCTTC.

V usage is TRBV5-5 and J usage is TRBJ1-4; the D gene is possibly TRBD1 (6 bases). V was pared by 5 bases and J by 8 bases, with 16 bases between. This CDR3 has 14 residues. CDR1 and CDR2 from the germline V gene are SGHKS and YYEKEE (reference sequence). CDR3 DNA: TGTGCCAGCAGTCTGGACAGCTTAAGGGAAAAACTGTTTTTT. The encoded protein is CASSLDSLREKLFF.

This clone has just a few counts. The rearrangement links TRBV7-9 to TRBJ1-6, with D hard to call. The length of the CDR3 is 13 residues. CDR1 and CDR2 (germline): SEHNR, FQNEAQ (reference sequence). V was clipped by 6 bases and J by 14 bases, with 17 bases between them. The DNA of the CDR3 is TGTGCCAGCAGACTTGATTTTGTGGAGACCCTCCACTTT. This gives the protein CASRLDFVETLHF.

V is TRBV6-1 and J is TRBJ1-1, with 7 nucleotides matching TRBD1. With V trimmed by 0 bases and J by 10 bases, 8 bases remained unmatched. Germline V lookup: CDR1 MNHNS, CDR2 SASEGT. The CDR3 is made up of 14 amino acids. The CDR3 loop reads CASSEAGDSIAAFF. CDR3 DNA: TGTGCCAGCAGTGAAGCAGGGGACAGCATCGCAGCTTTCTTT.

The chain carries TRBV7-3 and TRBJ1-1; TRBD1 is a possible D gene (5 bases). Germline V gene lookup returns CDR1 SGHTA and CDR2 FQGTGA. Trimming removed 1 base from V and 11 bases from J, with 14 bases in between. The length of the CDR3 is 13 residues. CDR3 protein: CASSLRLQVPAFF. Written as DNA, the CDR3 is TGTGCCAGCAGCTTAAGGCTACAGGTTCCGGCTTTCTTT.

The rearrangement uses TRBV19 and TRBJ2-7; D is possibly TRBD1 (5 bases). This CDR3 comprises 13 residues. CDR1 and CDR2 (germline): LNHDA, SQIVND (reference sequence). Trimming left V 5 bases short and J 4 bases short, with 12 bases between. In DNA form, the CDR3 reads TGTGCCAGTAGTCCGAGACAGACATACGAGCAGTACTTC. This sequence encodes CASSPRQTYEQYF.

The chain couples TRBV27 to TRBJ2-7, with a weak D call TRBD2 (5 bases). V was shortened by 1 base and J by 1 base, with 14 bases between the two germline ends. CDR3 length: 16 residues. Germline V lookup: CDR1 MNHEY, CDR2 SMNVEV (reference sequence). As DNA, the CDR3 is TGTGCCAGCAGTTTATATCGCGTGAGGAGGTCCTACGAGCAGTACTTC. Translation gives CASSLYRVRRSYEQYF.

The rearrangement uses TRBV6-5 and TRBJ1-5; 8 nucleotides match TRBD1. V was clipped by 6 bases and J by 0 bases; unmatched bases: 4. This CDR3 comprises 15 residues. Germline assignment: CDR1 MNHEY and CDR2 SVGAGI. CDR3 amino acids: CASSRTGISNQPQHF. Here the CDR3 DNA reads TGTGCCAGCAGCAGGACAGGGATTAGCAATCAGCCCCAGCATTTT.